The source of this TCR beta chain is a study of T cell repertoires in cytomegalovirus infection. Study-wide context: Shared public TCR beta signatures pointed to both CMV infection and a matching HLA type.

TCRdb reprocessed the reads via MiXCR and lists one record per CDR3 protein. The sample has 40,000 to 50,000 distinct CDR3 sequences, 20% to 25% seen once. Study-wide points: CMV-specific TCR beta clonotypes restricted by HLA-C dominated the ex vivo response. Pooled public TCR beta family frequency picked out CMV carriers with the relevant HLA.

Notes on this clonotype: The target antigen is unknown.

There are 13 residues in the CDR3. Looked up from germline, CDR1 is SNHLY and CDR2 is FYNNEI. Trimming shortened V by 3 bases and J by 4 bases, and 10 bases separated the two germline ends. The chain employs TRBV2 and TRBJ2-7; no firm D call. The specimen sequenced was PBMCs, sequenced either directly or after in vitro stimulation (not recorded which). The receptor was derived from a human donor in good health (CMV status not recorded). Some clones in this sample may be carry-over from other donors' samples. CDR3 protein: CASSDTAAYEQYF. CDR3 bases: TGTGCCAGCAGTGACACAGCTGCGTACGAGCAGTACTTC.